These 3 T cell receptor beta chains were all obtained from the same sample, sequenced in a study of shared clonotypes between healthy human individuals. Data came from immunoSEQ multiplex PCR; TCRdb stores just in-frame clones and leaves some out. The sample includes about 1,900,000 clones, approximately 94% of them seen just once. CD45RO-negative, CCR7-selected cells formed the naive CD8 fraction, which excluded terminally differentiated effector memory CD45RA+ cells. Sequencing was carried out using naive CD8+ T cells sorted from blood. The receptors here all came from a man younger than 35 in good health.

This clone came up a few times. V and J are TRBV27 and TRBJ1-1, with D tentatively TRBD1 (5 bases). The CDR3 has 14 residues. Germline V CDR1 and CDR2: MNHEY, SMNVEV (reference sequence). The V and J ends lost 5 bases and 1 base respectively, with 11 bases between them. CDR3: CASSQQGWNTEAFF. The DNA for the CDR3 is TGTGCCAGCAGTCAGCAGGGATGGAACACTGAAGCTTTCTTT.

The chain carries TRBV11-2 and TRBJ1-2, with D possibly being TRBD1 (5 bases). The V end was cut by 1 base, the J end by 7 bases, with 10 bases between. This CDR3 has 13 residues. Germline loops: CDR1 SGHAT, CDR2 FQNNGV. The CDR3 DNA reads TGTGCCAGCAGCTTAGGCAGGGCGCTTGGCTACACCTTC. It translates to CASSLGRALGYTF.

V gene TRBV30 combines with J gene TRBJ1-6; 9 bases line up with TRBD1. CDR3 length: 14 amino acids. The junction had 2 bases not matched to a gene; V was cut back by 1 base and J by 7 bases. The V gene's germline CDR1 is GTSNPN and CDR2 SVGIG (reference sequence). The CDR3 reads CAWSEGTGNSPLHF. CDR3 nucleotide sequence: TGTGCCTGGAGTGAAGGGACAGGGAATTCACCCCTCCACTTT.